This T cell receptor beta chain was observed in a study of shared clonotypes between healthy human individuals. Study details: CD8 memory received one plate per donor, CD8 naive two, CD4 memory three and CD4 naive three.

Study results and limitations: Clonotype sharing across donors was expected to vary with sequencing depth.

The donors, healthy adults who were HIV-negative, had experienced no recent acute infections or vaccinations. At the deep level, the assay was run. The protocol was immunoSEQ multiplex PCR, while the TCRdb copy is restricted to in-frame clones and leaves out a portion. Among millions of clones listed, 85% to 95% were seen once. The CDR3 is 10 residues long. Germline CDR1 is DFQATT and CDR2 is SNEGSKA (reference sequence). To note about this clone: The antigen remains undetermined.

The rearrangement uses TRBV20-1 and TRBJ2-5; no firm D call. The end of the DNA aligns better with TRBJ2-7, so the J call may be wrong. This receptor was identified in a man aged 18 to 30 in good health. The sample taken for sequencing was naive CD4+ T cells sorted from blood. The subset denotes: CD45RA+ positively selected. The DNA of the CDR3 is TGCAGTGCTAGCGTGGGCGAGCAGTACTTC. Protein: CSASVGEQYF.